The 23 T cell receptor beta chains presented below share a single source sample, sequenced in a study of yellow fever vaccine responses in identical twins (dated by TCRdb to 2016 to 2019). The library was generated by RT-PCR. For sequencing, an Illumina HiSeq 2500 was employed. TCRdb applied fastp at Q25 and MiXCR to the public reads, then kept only in-frame beta chains. CDR3 protein duplicates are merged, each entry listing the most common genes and DNA. The sample yields some 5,000 distinct CDR3 sequences; 77% were counted once. Of the sample, roughly 2.5% falls within the top ten clones. The source material was T cells from blood (PBMCs), unsorted or a sorted subset (not recorded which), sampled before or after yellow fever vaccination (not recorded which). These receptors originate from a woman aged 18-30 years who received the yellow fever vaccine. Donor details come from another sample of the same person, matched by shared clones.

The chain employs TRBV5-1 and TRBJ2-1; TRBD2 aligns across 10 bases. The ends lost 2 bases at V and 7 bases at J; junction bases unmatched: 9. The CDR3 consists of 16 residues. Germline V gene data show CDR1 as SGHRS and CDR2 as YFSETQ. The CDR3 coding sequence is TGCGCCAGCAGCTTTCTAACTAGCGGGGAGAGGAATGAGCAGTTCTTC. Translated: CASSFLTSGERNEQFF.

The chain recombines TRBV2 with TRBJ2-3; D is ambiguous. Germline lookup yields CDR1 SNHLY and CDR2 FYNNEI. V was cut by 8 bases and J by 6 bases, with 21 bases left in between. The CDR3 extends over 15 amino acids. For the CDR3, the DNA is TGTGCCAGCGTTTCTGTTTGGAGCCTCGCGGATACGCAGTATTTT. As protein: CASVSVWSLADTQYF.

The V gene is TRBV5-1, the J gene TRBJ2-6; TRBD2 agrees at 10 bases. The CDR3 length is 19 residues. Germline V gives CDR1 SGHRS, CDR2 YFSETQ. The junction had 7 bases not matched to a gene; V was cut back by 0 bases and J by 1 base. DNA of the CDR3: TGCGCCAGCAGCTTGGGTTTCCTAGCGGGAGCTTCTGGGGCCAACGTCCTGACTTTC. It specifies CASSLGFLAGASGANVLTF.

This chain joins TRBV29-1 and TRBJ2-1; possibly TRBD1 for D (5 bases). The V gene lost 6 bases and the J gene lost 7 bases, with 19 bases spanning the gap. The CDR3 spans 14 residues. Per the germline V gene, CDR1 is SQVTM and CDR2 is ANQGSEA. CDR3 protein: CSVTTWTSANEQFF. DNA for the CDR3: TGCAGCGTCACCACTTGGACAAGTGCAAATGAGCAGTTCTTC.

V is TRBV6-7 and J is TRBJ1-5; D gene unclear. TRBV6-7 is annotated as an ORF whose role is uncertain. The V and J ends lost 6 bases and 4 bases respectively, with 16 bases between them. CDR3 length: 15 amino acids. CDR3 DNA: TGTGCCAGCAGCAACTGGTGGCCGAGAAATCAGCCCCAGCATTTT. Translation: CASSNWWPRNQPQHF.

This clonotype was detected only once. The genes are TRBV20-1 and TRBJ1-2, with D maybe TRBD1 (6 bases). Germline V CDR1 and CDR2: DFQATT, SNEGSKA (reference sequence). The V and J ends lost 6 bases and 5 bases respectively, with 13 bases between them. CDR3 length equals 12 residues. The CDR3 coding sequence is TGCAGTGCCCCAAAAACAGGGTATGGCTACACCTTC. The encoded protein is CSAPKTGYGYTF.

The V call is TRBV28, the J call TRBJ1-6; D is unresolved. Trimming shortened V by 3 bases and J by 14 bases, and 14 bases separated the two germline ends. CDR3 size: 13 residues. Germline CDR1 is MDHEN and CDR2 is SYDVKM. CDR3 nucleotide sequence: TGTGCCAGCAGTTTCCAAAGACGGGGAGCCCTCCACTTT. The encoded protein is CASSFQRRGALHF. The whole variable domain, filled in from reference TRBV28 and TRBJ1-6, reads DVKVTQSSRYLVKRTGEKVFLECVQDMDHENMFWYRQDPGLGLRLIYFSYDVKMKEKGDIPEGYSVSREKKERFSLILESASTNQTSMYLCASSFQRRGALHFGNGTRLTVT.

The CDR3 DNA reads TGTGCCAGCAGAGTTAGCGGGAGCGGGAATGAGCAGTTCTTC. It codes for CASRVSGSGNEQFF. The chain uses TRBV2 and TRBJ2-1; TRBD2 aligns across 9 bases. The CDR3 has 14 amino acids. Germline-derived CDR1 and CDR2 are SNHLY and FYNNEI. V lost 6 bases and J lost 7; bases outside the gene matches: 7.

CDR3 amino acids: CSVAGAHPPNQPQHF. In nucleotides, the CDR3 is TGCAGCGTTGCAGGGGCGCATCCCCCAAATCAGCCCCAGCATTTT. V is TRBV29-1 and J is TRBJ1-5, with D possibly being TRBD1 (6 bases). The CDR3 covers 15 residues. Germline loops: CDR1 SQVTM, CDR2 ANQGSEA. Trimming removed 4 bases from V and 4 bases from J, with 17 bases in between.

This clonotype was observed a single time. This chain uses TRBV29-1 with TRBJ2-3, with 14 nucleotides matching TRBD2. With 5 bases clipped from V and 5 bases from J, the junction kept 3 bases outside the gene matches. Germline CDR1 is SQVTM and CDR2 is ANQGSEA. The CDR3 loop spans 14 amino acids. In nucleotides, the CDR3 is TGCAGCGTTAAGGGACTAGCGGGAGTAGATACGCAGTATTTT. Translating gives CSVKGLAGVDTQYF.

The V and J genes are TRBV20-1 and TRBJ1-2; 7 bases are a match to TRBD1. The V segment lost 5 bases and the J segment 4 bases; nucleotides outside the gene matches: 4. The length of the CDR3 is 12 residues. Looked up from germline, CDR1 is DFQATT and CDR2 is SNEGSKA (reference sequence). The CDR3 nucleotides read TGCAGTGCTCGAGGACAGGTCTATGGCTACACCTTC. Protein: CSARGQVYGYTF.

V is TRBV12-3 or TRBV12-4 and J is TRBJ2-1; 10 positions match TRBD1. The CDR3 runs to 15 residues. V lost 6 bases to trimming and J lost 8 bases; unmatched junction nucleotides: 10. For the CDR3, the DNA is TGTGCCAGCAGCGGACAGGGGGTAAGGTCCGATGAGCAGTTCTTC. Encoded protein: CASSGQGVRSDEQFF.

The V and J genes are TRBV10-1 and TRBJ2-1, with TRBD2 identical over 13 bases. Germline V CDR1 and CDR2: WNHNN, SYGVQD (reference sequence). This CDR3 spans 15 amino acids. V shed 4 bases, J shed 5 bases, and the junction held 2 bases outside the gene matches. The CDR3 region is CASSATSGGDNEQFF. The CDR3 coding sequence is TGCGCCAGCAGTGCAACTAGCGGGGGGGACAATGAGCAGTTCTTC.

This rearrangement joins TRBV10-3 to TRBJ2-7; D remains ambiguous. In germline, CDR1 is ENHRY, CDR2 SYGVKD. CDR3 size: 13 residues. Trimming took 3 bases from V and 3 from J, leaving 9 bases between them. The CDR3 region has the DNA TGTGCCATCAGTGATGTTGGTTTCTACGAGCAGTACGTC. Its translation: CAISDVGFYEQYV.

The chain links TRBV11-1 to TRBJ1-5; TRBD1 matches at 7 bases. V lost 5 bases to trimming and J lost 3 bases; unmatched junction nucleotides: 4. Germline V gene sequence: CDR1 SGHAT, CDR2 FQDESV (reference sequence). The CDR3 consists of 14 residues. This CDR3 reads CASSRDRDNQPQHF. Written as DNA, the CDR3 is TGTGCCAGCAGCCGAGACAGGGACAATCAGCCCCAGCATTTT.

This chain links TRBV5-1 with TRBJ2-1, with D possibly TRBD2 on 6 matching bases. CDR3 size: 12 residues. V lost 0 bases to trimming and J lost 10 bases, with 8 bases between them. Germline values: CDR1 SGHRS, CDR2 YFSETQ. The CDR3 bases are TGCGCCAGCAGCTTGGGTGGGAGGGAGCAGTTCTTC. This encodes CASSLGGREQFF.

This clonotype showed up just once. The chain is built from TRBV12-3 or TRBV12-4 and TRBJ2-1; TRBD1 agrees at 10 bases. The trim removed 5 bases at V and 7 bases at J, leaving 20 bases unmatched. This CDR3 has 19 residues. The CDR3 sequence: CASSPRTGGFLIFGNEQFF. For the CDR3, the DNA is TGTGCCAGCAGTCCCCGGACAGGGGGTTTTCTCATTTTCGGGAATGAGCAGTTCTTC.

V gene TRBV29-1 combines with J gene TRBJ1-3; no reliable D call. CDR3 size: 11 residues. Germline lookup yields CDR1 SQVTM and CDR2 ANQGSEA. V was pared by 3 bases and J by 3 bases, with 3 bases between. The CDR3 nucleotides read TGCAGCGTTGATCTTGGAAACACCATATATTTT. This gives the protein CSVDLGNTIYF.

The rearrangement uses TRBV11-3 and TRBJ2-1; 11 bases fit TRBD1. CDR1 SGHNT and CDR2 YENEEA come from the germline V gene. This CDR3 spans 16 amino acids. Trimming took 5 bases from V and 4 from J; bases not matched to a gene: 7. The CDR3 protein is CASSPAGQGGYNEQFF. The CDR3 DNA reads as TGTGCCAGCAGCCCCGCGGGACAGGGGGGATACAATGAGCAGTTCTTC.

In regard to this clonotype: At one boundary the junction diverges from the germline segment, which might be a read error. The chain couples TRBV20-1 to TRBJ1-1; D not resolved. The CDR3 is 12 amino acids. The germline CDR1 and CDR2 sequences are DFQATT and SNEGSKA (reference sequence). As DNA, the CDR3 is TGCAGTGCCAGAGTAATGAACACTGAAGCTTTCTTT. Translated: CSARVMNTEAFF.

J is TRBJ1-5 and V is TRBV29-1; D not certain. V lost 4 bases to trimming and J lost 5 bases, with 12 bases between them. CDR1 and CDR2 (germline): SQVTM, ANQGSEA. The CDR3 is 13 residues long. CDR3 sequence reads: CSVGLGWDQPQHF. Written as DNA, the CDR3 is TGCAGCGTTGGATTAGGGTGGGATCAGCCCCAGCATTTT.

The chain recombines TRBV7-8 with TRBJ1-5; 8 nucleotides line up with TRBD1. Germline V CDR1 and CDR2: SGHVS, FQNEAQ. The V gene end was trimmed by 4 bases and the J gene end by 4 bases; junction bases not matched to a gene: 3. This CDR3 spans 14 amino acids. CDR3 bases: TGTGCCAGCAGCTACGGACAGGGAAATCAGCCCCAGCATTTT. It specifies CASSYGQGNQPQHF.

CDR3 coding DNA: TGTGCCAGCAGTGGGGGGCGGCAGCCCCAGCATTTT. Protein: CASSGGRQPQHF. The chain uses TRBV12-3 or TRBV12-4 and TRBJ1-5, with D possibly matching TRBD1 (6 bases). V was cut by 5 bases and J by 7 bases, with 9 bases left in between. This CDR3 is 12 amino acids long.